The 23 T cell receptor beta chains listed next were all sequenced from one sample in a study of cytomegalovirus exposure and HLA in healthy donors. The PCR was carried out with 60 Vbeta primers and 13 Jbeta primers. Clones were read by immunoSEQ multiplex PCR, and TCRdb kept only the in-frame ones, dropping some. The sample includes approximately 150,000 clones, over 75% seen only once; the top ten take less than 3%. Sequencing was done on a sample of PBMCs. These receptors were collected from a male donor in good health and CMV-seronegative.

This chain connects TRBV5-1 to TRBJ2-1, with 14 bases lining up with TRBD2. Germline-derived CDR1 and CDR2 are SGHRS and YFSETQ. J lost 1 base, V lost 0 bases, and 6 bases had no gene match. The CDR3 is 19 amino acids. This chain's CDR3 is CASSLVGLAGEGSYNEQFF. In DNA, the CDR3 is TGCGCCAGCAGCTTGGTGGGACTAGCGGGAGAGGGGTCCTACAATGAGCAGTTCTTC. Combining the CDR3 with reference TRBV5-1 and TRBJ2-1 gives the whole variable domain KAGVTQTPRYLIKTRGQQVTLSCSPISGHRSVSWYQQTPGQGLQFLFEYFSETQRNKGNFPGRFSGRQFSNSRSEMNVSTLELGDSALYLCASSLVGLAGEGSYNEQFFGPGTRLTVL.

The chain joins TRBV4-3 to TRBJ2-5; TRBD2 is a possible D gene (5 bases). In germline, CDR1 is LGHNA, CDR2 YSLEER. The CDR3 is 16 amino acids. The V gene lost 0 bases and the J gene lost 7 bases, with 18 bases spanning the gap. The CDR3 is CASSQESAGARRTQYF. CDR3 sequence (DNA): TGCGCCAGCAGCCAAGAATCGGCGGGTGCCCGTCGGACCCAGTACTTC.

The chain employs TRBV4-1 and TRBJ2-7, with a possible D match to TRBD2 (6 bases). CDR1 and CDR2 from the germline V gene are MGHRA and YSYEKL. The CDR3 extends over 14 amino acids. V was clipped by 1 base and J by 2 bases, with 9 bases between them. The CDR3 nucleotides read TGCGCCAGCAGCCAAGGGCTAGCGACCTACGAGCAGTACTTC. Its translation is CASSQGLATYEQYF.

This chain links TRBV7-9 with TRBJ1-1, with D perhaps TRBD1 (6 bases). The CDR3 runs to 14 residues. CDR1 and CDR2 from the germline V gene are SEHNR and FQNEAQ (reference sequence). V dropped 5 bases and J dropped 0 bases, with 10 bases sitting between them. DNA of the CDR3: TGTGCCAGCAGCCCTCGGACAGTGAACACTGAAGCTTTCTTT. Translation: CASSPRTVNTEAFF.

The chain has TRBV28 and TRBJ2-5; D possibly corresponds to TRBD2 (5 bases). Germline CDR1 and CDR2: MDHEN and SYDVKM. Trimming removed 7 bases from V and 8 bases from J, with 17 bases in between. The CDR3 length is 13 residues. This CDR3 is CASTPRGWDTQYF. CDR3 nucleotides: TGTGCCAGCACCCCCCGAGGGTGGGATACCCAGTACTTC.

The count of this clone is one. J is TRBJ2-1 and V is TRBV29-1, with TRBD2 identical over 11 bases. The length of the CDR3 is 14 residues. V was pared by 7 bases and J by 8 bases, with 10 bases of the junction left unmatched. Germline V gene lookup returns CDR1 SQVTM and CDR2 ANQGSEA. DNA for the CDR3: TGCAGCGCCGAGTTACTAGCGGGAGACTATGAGCAGTTCTTC. Encoded protein: CSAELLAGDYEQFF.

J is TRBJ2-3 and V is TRBV5-6; D is uncertain. Germline-derived CDR1 and CDR2 are SGHDT and YYEEEE. V was clipped by 1 base and J by 2 bases, with 11 bases between them. CDR3 length: 15 residues. CDR3 sequence (DNA): TGTGCCAGCAGCTTGCGGTACCCGCCCACAGATACGCAGTATTTT. As protein: CASSLRYPPTDTQYF.

The chain employs TRBV6-4 and TRBJ1-4; unclear D gene. The CDR3 has 14 amino acids. Germline CDR1 reads MRHNA; CDR2 reads SNTAGT. V lost 5 bases and J lost 7, with 14 bases in between. The CDR3, as DNA: TGTGCCAGCAGTATTACTGCGAACTCTGAAAAACTGTTTTTT. It specifies CASSITANSEKLFF.

The chain carries TRBV19 and TRBJ1-5, with TRBD1 identical over 9 bases. The CDR3 length is 16 residues. V shed 5 bases and J 2 bases; nucleotides not matched to a gene: 7. The germline V gene encodes CDR1 LNHDA and CDR2 SQIVND (reference sequence). CDR3 loop: CASSRPTGGGNQPQHF. DNA of the CDR3: TGTGCCAGTAGTCGACCGACAGGGGGAGGCAATCAGCCCCAGCATTTT.

The V call is TRBV5-4, the J call TRBJ2-5, with D possibly being TRBD2 (6 bases). The DNA end is more similar to TRBJ2-7, so the J call may be wrong. There are 14 residues in the CDR3. Germline values: CDR1 SGHNT, CDR2 YYREEE (reference sequence). CDR3 loop: CASTLLQGGYEQYF. The DNA of the CDR3 is TGTGCCAGCACCCTACTGCAGGGAGGCTACGAGCAGTACTTC.

The chain joins TRBV10-2 to TRBJ2-2, with TRBD2 matching 7 bases. This CDR3 contains 19 residues. Losses at the gene ends were 3 bases for V and 0 bases for J; bases not matched to a gene: 13. The V gene's germline CDR1 is WSHSY and CDR2 SAAADI. CDR3 amino acids: CASSERFWREMSNTGELFF. The CDR3 DNA reads TGCGCCAGCAGTGAACGGTTTTGGCGGGAGATGTCGAACACCGGGGAGCTGTTTTTT.

J is TRBJ1-5 and V is TRBV7-9, with D perhaps TRBD1 (5 bases). The germline gives CDR1 SEHNR, CDR2 FQNEAQ (reference sequence). The CDR3 covers 15 residues. Between the trimmed V and J ends, which lost 5 bases and 6 bases, there was a span of 17 bases. The CDR3 spells CASSPVGHLGQPQHF. CDR3 DNA sequence: TGTGCCAGCAGCCCAGTGGGGCATTTAGGTCAGCCCCAGCATTTT.

CDR3 DNA: TGCAGCGTTGGTGGACTAGTGGTTCGTGGCGAGCAGTTCTTC. It translates to CSVGGLVVRGEQFF. The V call is TRBV29-1, the J call TRBJ2-1, with 7 bases matching TRBD2. Germline CDR1 is SQVTM and CDR2 is ANQGSEA. The CDR3 is made up of 14 amino acids. With V trimmed by 4 bases and J by 10 bases, 13 bases remained unmatched.

The chain has TRBV29-1 and TRBJ2-7; D is undetermined. The CDR3 runs to 12 residues. Trimming cost V 5 bases and J 2 bases, with 10 bases left between them. Germline CDR1 and CDR2: SQVTM and ANQGSEA. Here the CDR3 DNA reads TGCAGCGTTTTACAGTCAACCTACGAGCAGTACTTC. The encoded protein is CSVLQSTYEQYF.

J is TRBJ2-1 and V is TRBV5-6; TRBD2 might be the D (6 bases). With 0 bases removed from V and 10 bases from J, the gap between germline ends came to 14 bases. This CDR3 contains 14 residues. The V gene's germline CDR1 is SGHDT and CDR2 YYEEEE. CDR3 nucleotide sequence: TGTGCCAGCAGCTTGGCAGTAGCGGAACAAGAGCAGTTCTTC. It translates to CASSLAVAEQEQFF.

The CDR3 reads CASSFFTGSIPEQYF. The DNA of the CDR3 is TGTGCCAGCAGTTTTTTCACGGGGAGCATCCCCGAGCAGTACTTC. The gene calls are TRBV6-5 and TRBJ2-7; D may be TRBD2 (5 bases). CDR1 is MNHEY, CDR2 SVGAGI, per germline. This CDR3 has 15 amino acids. V shed 4 bases and J shed 6 bases, with 19 bases lying between them.

This chain links TRBV6-1 with TRBJ2-3, with D possibly being TRBD2 (5 bases). Looked up from germline, CDR1 is MNHNS and CDR2 is SASEGT. Trimming took 11 bases from V and 2 from J, leaving 11 bases between them. The CDR3 totals 12 residues. CDR3 DNA sequence: TGTGCCTGGGGAGCGTACACAGATACGCAGTATTTT. Protein product: CAWGAYTDTQYF.

V is TRBV7-9 and J is TRBJ2-2; no firm D call. V dropped 3 bases and J dropped 6 bases, with 5 bases sitting between them. Germline CDR1 SEHNR, CDR2 FQNEAQ (reference sequence). The CDR3 consists of 12 residues. The CDR3 region has the DNA TGTGCCAGCAGCTTCGTTCCCGGGGAGCTGTTTTTT. This sequence encodes CASSFVPGELFF.

V usage is TRBV29-1 and J usage is TRBJ1-1; no clear D gene. CDR3 length equals 13 residues. Between the trimmed V and J ends, which lost 3 bases and 1 base, there was a span of 9 bases. The germline V gene encodes CDR1 SQVTM and CDR2 ANQGSEA. The CDR3 loop reads CSVDGRENTEAFF. The CDR3 DNA follows: TGCAGCGTTGATGGCCGGGAGAACACTGAAGCTTTCTTT.

This clone was picked up one time. The CDR3 loop is CASSFRTGGADGMYEQYF. CDR3 nucleotide sequence: TGTGCCAGCAGTTTCCGGACAGGGGGCGCGGATGGAATGTACGAGCAGTACTTC. The chain recombines TRBV27 with TRBJ2-7; 11 bases agree with TRBD1. V shed 3 bases, J shed 4 bases, and the junction held 14 bases outside the gene matches. The CDR3 contains 18 residues. Germline V CDR1 and CDR2: MNHEY, SMNVEV (reference sequence).

The V gene is TRBV28, the J gene TRBJ1-2, with no clear D. CDR3 length: 12 residues. Germline CDR1 MDHEN, CDR2 SYDVKM. Trimming took 5 bases from V and 4 from J, leaving 8 bases between them. The CDR3 loop is CASSEVGYGYTF. In nucleotides, the CDR3 is TGTGCCAGCAGTGAGGTTGGCTATGGCTACACCTTC.

J is TRBJ2-1 and V is TRBV4-2, with 10 bases that match TRBD2. Unmatched junction bases numbered 7, after V lost 1 base and J lost 7 bases. From germline, CDR1 is LGHNA and CDR2 YNFKEQ. The CDR3 runs to 16 residues. CDR3 nucleotide sequence: TGTGCCAGCAGCCAAGCCTGGACTAGCGGTTTTAATGAGCAGTTCTTC. This codes for CASSQAWTSGFNEQFF.

V and J are TRBV10-2 and TRBJ2-7, with 11 bases aligning to TRBD2. The V gene's germline CDR1 is WSHSY and CDR2 SAAADI. The CDR3 runs 15 residues. V dropped 2 bases and J dropped 2; count of bases not matched to a gene: 2. The CDR3 region has the DNA TGCGCCAGCAGTGAGCCGGGACTAGCGGCCTACGAGCAGTACTTC. Translating it yields CASSEPGLAAYEQYF.